Given below is one TCR beta chain in context. The table lists this clonotype with a few counts. Its target antigen remains unknown. Nothing much larger sits one base from this clone, and base qualities are not available. The sample originates from a study of T-cell memory formation after mild COVID-19 (dated by TCRdb to 2020 to 2023). As for the study more broadly: TCR sequence clusters from the two donors were found to be largely donor specific. Longitudinal TCRalpha and TCRbeta repertoire sequencing tracked T-cell clones expanding and contracting after mild COVID-19 in a couple of donors. Two young, previously healthy adult volunteers, one female and one male, were included in the cohort. Paper-wide results and their limitations: Whether the second-wave clones peaking on day 37 were SARS-CoV-2 specific was not confirmed. Some responding clones were detected in pre-infection memory, which suggested that pre-existing cross-reactive memory T cells had joined the SARS-CoV-2 response. Only a couple of mild cases were covered by the study, and larger cohorts that include severe cases with pre-infection samples were considered necessary. Contracting CD4+ clones turned up mainly in the CM and EM memory subsets, whereas EMRA was where CD8+ clones were enriched. Clones that contracted from day 15 to 85 showed balanced CD4/CD8 phenotypes, whereas a second wave of clones that expanded from day 15 to 37 leaned towards CD4+.

Ficoll-Paque density gradient centrifugation was the method used to isolate PBMCs. These reads were obtained on an Illumina NovaSeq 6000. TCRalpha and TCRbeta cDNA libraries were constructed by 5'RACE with constant-segment primers, with sample barcodes and unique molecular identifiers being introduced. Trizol reagent was used to extract RNA from every sample. Amplification of the libraries took two PCR steps, and the second step added a second sample barcode plus Illumina TruSeq adapters. The libraries were sequenced on an Illumina NovaSeq using 2 x 150 bp paired-end reads. In the source study's methods: Demultiplexing of reads and collapsing into UMI-guided consensus sequences were performed with migec v1.2.7. Using mixcr v2.1.11, UMI consensuses were aligned to TRA and TRB V and J templates and then assembled into clonotypes. Clonotypes were classified as expanded or contracted when called significant by both edgeR and NoisET, with noise models trained on biological replicates. For edgeR calls, a false discovery rate-adjusted p below 0.01 and a log2 fold-change threshold of 1 were applied. As an exploratory analysis of dynamics, PCA with hierarchical clustering was applied to max-normalized trajectories of the 1000 most abundant clonotypes. Each responding clone was given a CD4 or CD8 phenotype based on the CD4+ and CD8+ repertoires, which had been sequenced separately. The public sequencing data were trimmed at Q25 with fastp and processed into clonotypes with MiXCR by TCRdb, which kept only in-frame beta chains. Records with the same CDR3 protein are collapsed into one entry carrying the most frequent genes and DNA. Here the V and J calls rest on TCRdb's processing, not on the authors' analysis. Here the sample has 350,000 or so distinct CDR3 sequences; roughly 13% occur a single time. Of the sample, around 21% falls within the top ten clones.

The CDR3 goes from the cysteine to the phenylalanine over 14 residues. Of the read, only the CDR3 DNA is kept; its 42 bases are in frame from base 1. Trimming costs V 5 bases and J 4 bases, and their ends lie 15 bases apart. The germline V gene supplies CDR1 SGHAT and CDR2 FQNNGV. The chain joins TRBV11-2 to TRBJ2-7, with a tentative D gene TRBD2 over 6 matching bases. The receptor was derived from a man aged 18 to 35 who had mild COVID-19 (a few samples of this study predate the infection). The sample titles of this study are shuffled in the database, so cell type and time point are left out; the donor was told from shared clones. Source material: PBMCs or a T cell subset sorted from them (not recorded which). The CDR3 has the sequence CASSPLGGLYEQYF. The DNA sequence follows: TGTGCCAGCAGCCCCCTCGGAGGGCTATACGAGCAGTACTTC.